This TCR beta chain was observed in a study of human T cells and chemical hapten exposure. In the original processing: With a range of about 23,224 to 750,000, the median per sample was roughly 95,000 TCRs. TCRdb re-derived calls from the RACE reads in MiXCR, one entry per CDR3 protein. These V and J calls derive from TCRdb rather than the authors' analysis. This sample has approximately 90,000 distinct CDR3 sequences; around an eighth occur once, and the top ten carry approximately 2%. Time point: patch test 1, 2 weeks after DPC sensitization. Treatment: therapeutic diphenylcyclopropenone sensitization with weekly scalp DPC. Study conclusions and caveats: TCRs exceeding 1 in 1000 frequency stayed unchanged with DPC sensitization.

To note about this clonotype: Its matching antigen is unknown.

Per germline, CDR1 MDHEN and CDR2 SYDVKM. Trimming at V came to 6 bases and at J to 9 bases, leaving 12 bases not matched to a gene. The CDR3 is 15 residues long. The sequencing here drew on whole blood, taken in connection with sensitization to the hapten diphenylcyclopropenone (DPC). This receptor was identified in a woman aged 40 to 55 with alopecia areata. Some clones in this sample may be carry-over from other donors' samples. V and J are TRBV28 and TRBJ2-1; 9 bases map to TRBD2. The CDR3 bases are TGTGCCAGCAGGCCTCCGGGACTAGCTGGGAGTGAGCAGTTCTTC. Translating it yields CASRPPGLAGSEQFF.